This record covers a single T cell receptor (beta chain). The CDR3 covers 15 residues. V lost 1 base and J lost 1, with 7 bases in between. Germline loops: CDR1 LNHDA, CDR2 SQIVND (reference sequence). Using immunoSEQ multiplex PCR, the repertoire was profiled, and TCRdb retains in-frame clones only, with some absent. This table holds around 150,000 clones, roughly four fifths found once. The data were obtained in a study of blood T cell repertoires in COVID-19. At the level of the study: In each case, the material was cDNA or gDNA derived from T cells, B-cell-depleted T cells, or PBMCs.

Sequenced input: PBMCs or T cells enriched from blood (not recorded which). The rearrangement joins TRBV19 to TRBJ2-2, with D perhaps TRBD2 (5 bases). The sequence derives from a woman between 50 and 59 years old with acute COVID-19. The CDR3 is CASSIAGRNTGELFF. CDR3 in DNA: TGTGCCAGTAGTATAGCGGGGAGGAACACCGGGGAGCTGTTTTTT. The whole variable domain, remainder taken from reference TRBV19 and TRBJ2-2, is DGGITQSPKYLFRKEGQNVTLSCEQNLNHDAMYWYRQDPGQGLRLIYYSQIVNDFQKGDIAEGYSVSREKKESFPLTVTSAQKNPTAFYLCASSIAGRNTGELFFGEGSRLTVL.